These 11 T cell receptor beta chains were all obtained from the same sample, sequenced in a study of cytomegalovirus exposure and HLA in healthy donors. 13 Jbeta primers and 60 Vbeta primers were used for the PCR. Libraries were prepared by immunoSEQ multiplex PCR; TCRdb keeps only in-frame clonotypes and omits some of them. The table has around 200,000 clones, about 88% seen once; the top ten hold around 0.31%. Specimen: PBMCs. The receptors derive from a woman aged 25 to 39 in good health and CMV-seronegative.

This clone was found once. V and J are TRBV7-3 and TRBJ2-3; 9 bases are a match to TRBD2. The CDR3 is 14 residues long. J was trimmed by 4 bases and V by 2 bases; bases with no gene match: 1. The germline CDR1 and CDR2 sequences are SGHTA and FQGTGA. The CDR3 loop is CASSLGGRADTQYF. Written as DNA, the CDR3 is TGTGCCAGCAGCTTAGGCGGGAGGGCAGATACGCAGTATTTT.

The CDR3 protein is CASSPKGARGTEAFF. CDR3 DNA sequence: TGTGCCAGCAGCCCCAAGGGGGCAAGAGGCACTGAAGCTTTCTTT. The chain is built from TRBV9 and TRBJ1-1; 7 nucleotides match TRBD1. V lost 4 bases to trimming and J lost 4 bases; unmatched junction nucleotides: 10. CDR3 length: 15 amino acids. Per the germline V gene, CDR1 is SGDLS and CDR2 is YYNGEE.

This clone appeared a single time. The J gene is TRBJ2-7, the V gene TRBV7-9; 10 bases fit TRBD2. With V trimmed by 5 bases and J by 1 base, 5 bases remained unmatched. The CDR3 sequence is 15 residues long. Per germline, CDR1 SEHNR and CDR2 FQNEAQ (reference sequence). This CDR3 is CASSTGLAVSYEQYF. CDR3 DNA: TGTGCCAGCAGCACCGGACTAGCGGTTTCCTACGAGCAGTACTTC.

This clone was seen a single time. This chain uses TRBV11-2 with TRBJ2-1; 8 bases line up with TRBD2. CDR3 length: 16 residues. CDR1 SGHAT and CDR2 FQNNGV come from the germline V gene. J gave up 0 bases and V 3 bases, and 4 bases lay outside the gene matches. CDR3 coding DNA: TGTGCCAGCAGCTTTCTAGCGGGTGACTCCTACAATGAGCAGTTCTTC. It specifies CASSFLAGDSYNEQFF.

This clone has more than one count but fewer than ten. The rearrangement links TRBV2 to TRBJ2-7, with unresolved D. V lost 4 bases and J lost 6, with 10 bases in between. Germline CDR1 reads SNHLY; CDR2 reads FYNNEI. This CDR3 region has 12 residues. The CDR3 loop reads CASSVHNPEQYF. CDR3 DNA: TGTGCCAGCAGTGTCCACAATCCCGAGCAGTACTTC.

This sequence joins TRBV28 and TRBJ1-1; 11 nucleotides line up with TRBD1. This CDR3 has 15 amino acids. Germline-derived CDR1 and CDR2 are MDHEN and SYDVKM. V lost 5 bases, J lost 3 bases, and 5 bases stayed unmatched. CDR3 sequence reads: CASSRDRGGHTEAFF. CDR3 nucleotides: TGTGCCAGCAGTAGGGACAGGGGGGGGCACACTGAAGCTTTCTTT. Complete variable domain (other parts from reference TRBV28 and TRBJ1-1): DVKVTQSSRYLVKRTGEKVFLECVQDMDHENMFWYRQDPGLGLRLIYFSYDVKMKEKGDIPEGYSVSREKKERFSLILESASTNQTSMYLCASSRDRGGHTEAFFGQGTRLTVV.

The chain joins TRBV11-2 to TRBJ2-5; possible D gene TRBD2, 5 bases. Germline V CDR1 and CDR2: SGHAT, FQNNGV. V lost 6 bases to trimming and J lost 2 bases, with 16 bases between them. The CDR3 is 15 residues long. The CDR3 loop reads CASRGRGPQQETQYF. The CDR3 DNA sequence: TGTGCCAGCAGGGGAAGAGGGCCTCAACAAGAGACCCAGTACTTC.

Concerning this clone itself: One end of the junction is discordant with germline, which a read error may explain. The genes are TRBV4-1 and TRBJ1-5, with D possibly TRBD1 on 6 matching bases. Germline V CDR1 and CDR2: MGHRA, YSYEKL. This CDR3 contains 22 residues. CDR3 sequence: CVSSFTPRVLQGAGEGNQPQHF. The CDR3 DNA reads TGCGTCAGCAGTTTTACTCCTCGGGTCTTACAGGGCGCGGGGGAGGGCAATCAGCCCCAGCATTTT.

CDR3 bases: TGTGCCAGCAGCTTGGGAGTGACTGAAGCTTTCTTT. Its protein product is CASSLGVTEAFF. The V gene is TRBV5-6, the J gene TRBJ1-1; no firm D call. This CDR3 spans 12 amino acids. Germline V gene data show CDR1 as SGHDT and CDR2 as YYEEEE. V gave up 0 bases and J gave up 5 bases, with 5 bases separating them.

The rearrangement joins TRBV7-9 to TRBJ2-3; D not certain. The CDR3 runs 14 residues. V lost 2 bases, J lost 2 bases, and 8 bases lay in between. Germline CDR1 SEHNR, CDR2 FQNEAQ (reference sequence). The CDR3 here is CASSLSTSTDTQYF. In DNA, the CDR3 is TGTGCCAGCAGCTTATCCACTTCCACAGATACGCAGTATTTT.

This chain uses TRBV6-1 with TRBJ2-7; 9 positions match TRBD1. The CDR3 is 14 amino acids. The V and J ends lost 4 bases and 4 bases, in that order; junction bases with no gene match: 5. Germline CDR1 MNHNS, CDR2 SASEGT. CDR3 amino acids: CASSVGQGSYEQYF. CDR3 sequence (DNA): TGTGCCAGCAGTGTAGGACAGGGGTCTTACGAGCAGTACTTC.